The clone carrying this T cell receptor beta chain was observed a few times. The germline V gene encodes CDR1 LNHDA and CDR2 SQIVND (reference sequence). This CDR3 contains 15 residues. The V gene lost 5 bases and the J gene lost 4 bases, with 17 bases spanning the gap. This sample is drawn from a study of blood T cell repertoires in COVID-19. About the study: Material from acute and convalescent COVID-19 was sourced from the United States, Italy and Spain. In each case, the material was cDNA or gDNA derived from T cells, B-cell-depleted T cells, or PBMCs.

Only in-frame clones appear in the TCRdb table, and some are missing; sequencing was by immunoSEQ multiplex PCR. This sample has 400,000 to 550,000 clones, with roughly 90% found just once. The receptor was isolated from a woman aged 30 to 39 with acute or convalescent COVID-19. The chain couples TRBV19 to TRBJ1-2; D perhaps matches TRBD1 (5 bases). Sequenced input: peripheral blood. The CDR3 spells CASSVQTGTSYGYTF. The CDR3, as DNA: TGTGCCAGTAGTGTCCAAACAGGAACCAGCTATGGCTACACCTTC.